Given below is one T cell receptor (beta chain) in context. This entry is derived from a study of blood T cell repertoires in COVID-19. For the study at large: PBMCs, B-cell-depleted T cells, or T cells provided the cDNA or gDNA that made up the material.

TCRdb's copy holds only in-frame clones and misses some; the assay was immunoSEQ multiplex PCR. This sample has 150,000 to 200,000 clones, with roughly nine tenths found just once. Material: peripheral blood. This TCR was sampled from an older woman with COVID-19, enrolled during active disease.

The CDR3 nucleotides read TGCGCCAGCAGCTTGTCTGCAACAGGACGAGCACGGGCCCAGTACTTC. Translation gives CASSLSATGRARAQYF. The V and J genes are TRBV5-1 and TRBJ2-5; TRBD1 is a possible D gene (5 bases). Germline-derived CDR1 and CDR2 are SGHRS and YFSETQ. Trimming pared 1 base from V and 9 bases from J, leaving 22 bases between. The CDR3 loop spans 16 amino acids.